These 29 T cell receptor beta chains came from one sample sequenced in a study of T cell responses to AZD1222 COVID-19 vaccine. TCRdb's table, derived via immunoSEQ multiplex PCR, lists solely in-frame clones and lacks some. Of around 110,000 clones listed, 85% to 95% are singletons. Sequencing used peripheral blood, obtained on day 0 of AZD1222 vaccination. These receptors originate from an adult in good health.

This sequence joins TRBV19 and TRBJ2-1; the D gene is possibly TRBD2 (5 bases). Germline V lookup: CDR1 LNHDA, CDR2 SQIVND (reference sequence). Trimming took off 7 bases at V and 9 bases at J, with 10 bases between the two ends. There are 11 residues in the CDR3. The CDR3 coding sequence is TGTGCCAGTACAATAGCGTCTGAGCAGTTCTTC. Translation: CASTIASEQFF.

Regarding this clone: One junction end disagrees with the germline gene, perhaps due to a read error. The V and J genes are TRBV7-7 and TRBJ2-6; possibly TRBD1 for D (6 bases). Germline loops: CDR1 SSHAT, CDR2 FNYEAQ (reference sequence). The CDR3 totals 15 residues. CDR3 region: CASSPDRTGANVLTF. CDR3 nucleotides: TGTGCTAGCAGCCCAGACAGGACCGGGGCCAACGTCCTGACTTTC.

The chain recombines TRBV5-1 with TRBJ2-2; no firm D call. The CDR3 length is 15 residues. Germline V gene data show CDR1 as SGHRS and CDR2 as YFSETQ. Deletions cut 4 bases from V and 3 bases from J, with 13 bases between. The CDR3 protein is CASSTRLLYTGELFF. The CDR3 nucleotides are TGCGCCAGCAGCACACGGCTGTTATACACCGGGGAGCTGTTTTTT.

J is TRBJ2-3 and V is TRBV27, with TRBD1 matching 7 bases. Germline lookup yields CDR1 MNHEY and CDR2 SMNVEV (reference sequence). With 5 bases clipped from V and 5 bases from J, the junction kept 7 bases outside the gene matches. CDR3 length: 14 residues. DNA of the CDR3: TGTGCCAGCAGTCCCCGACAGGGTAGAGATACGCAGTATTTT. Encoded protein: CASSPRQGRDTQYF.

The CDR3 protein is CASSPFDSTWTEAFF. The CDR3 nucleotides read TGCGCCAGCAGCCCTTTCGACAGTACATGGACTGAAGCTTTCTTT. This chain links TRBV5-1 with TRBJ1-1; a weak D match, TRBD1 (5 bases). Germline V lookup: CDR1 SGHRS, CDR2 YFSETQ. V lost 4 bases and J 5 bases, leaving 18 bases between the germline ends. This CDR3 region has 15 residues.

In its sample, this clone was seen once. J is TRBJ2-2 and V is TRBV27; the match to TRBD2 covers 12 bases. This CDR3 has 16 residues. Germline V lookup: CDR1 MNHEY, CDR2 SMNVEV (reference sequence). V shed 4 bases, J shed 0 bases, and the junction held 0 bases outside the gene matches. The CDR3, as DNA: TGTGCCAGCAGTTCTAGCGGGAGGGCGAACACCGGGGAGCTGTTTTTT. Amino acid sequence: CASSSSGRANTGELFF.

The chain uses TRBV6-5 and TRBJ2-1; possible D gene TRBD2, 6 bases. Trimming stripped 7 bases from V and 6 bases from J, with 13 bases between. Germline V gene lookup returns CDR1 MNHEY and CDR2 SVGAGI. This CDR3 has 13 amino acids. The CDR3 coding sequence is TGTGCCAGCACCCAGCGGGTGCCCAATGAGCAGTTCTTC. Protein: CASTQRVPNEQFF.

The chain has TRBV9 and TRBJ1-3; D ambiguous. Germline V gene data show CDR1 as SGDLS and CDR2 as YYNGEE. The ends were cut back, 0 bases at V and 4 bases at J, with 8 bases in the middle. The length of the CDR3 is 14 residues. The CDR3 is CASSVEWAGNTIYF. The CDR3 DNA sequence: TGTGCCAGCAGCGTAGAATGGGCAGGAAACACCATATATTTT. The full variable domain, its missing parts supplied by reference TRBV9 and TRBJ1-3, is DSGVTQTPKHLITATGQRVTLRCSPRSGDLSVYWYQQSLDQGLQFLIQYYNGEERAKGNILERFSAQQFPDLHSELNLSSLELGDSALYFCASSVEWAGNTIYFGEGSWLTVV.

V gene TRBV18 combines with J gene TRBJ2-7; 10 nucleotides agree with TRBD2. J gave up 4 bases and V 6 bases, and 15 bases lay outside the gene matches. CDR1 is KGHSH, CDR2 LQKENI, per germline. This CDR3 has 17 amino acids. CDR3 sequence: CASSRSSPTSGSYEQYF. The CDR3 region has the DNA TGTGCCAGCTCCAGGAGCAGCCCGACTAGCGGGTCTTACGAGCAGTACTTC.

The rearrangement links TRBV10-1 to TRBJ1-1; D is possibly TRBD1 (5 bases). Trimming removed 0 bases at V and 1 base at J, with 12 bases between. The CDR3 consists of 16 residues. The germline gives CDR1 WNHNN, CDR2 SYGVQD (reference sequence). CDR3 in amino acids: CASSESGEGWNTEAFF. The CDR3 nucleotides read TGCGCCAGCAGTGAGTCAGGGGAGGGATGGAACACTGAAGCTTTCTTT.

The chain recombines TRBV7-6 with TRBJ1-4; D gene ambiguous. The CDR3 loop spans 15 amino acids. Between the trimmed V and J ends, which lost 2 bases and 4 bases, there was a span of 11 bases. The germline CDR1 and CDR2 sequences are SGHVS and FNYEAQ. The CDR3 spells CASSLRSRVNEKLFF. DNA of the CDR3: TGTGCCAGCAGCTTACGAAGCAGAGTTAATGAAAAACTGTTTTTT.

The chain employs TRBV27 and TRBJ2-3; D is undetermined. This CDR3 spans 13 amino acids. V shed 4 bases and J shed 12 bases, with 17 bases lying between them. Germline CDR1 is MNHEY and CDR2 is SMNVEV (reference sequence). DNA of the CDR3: TGTGCCAGCAGTTCGTTACTGAGTGAGCCTCAGTATTTT. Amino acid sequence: CASSSLLSEPQYF.

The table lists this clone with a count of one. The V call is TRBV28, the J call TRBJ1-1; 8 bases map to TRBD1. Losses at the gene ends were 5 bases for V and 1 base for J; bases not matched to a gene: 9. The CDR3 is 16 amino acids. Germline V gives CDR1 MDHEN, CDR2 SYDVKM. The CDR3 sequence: CASSPSGQVQNTEAFF. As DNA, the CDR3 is TGTGCCAGCAGTCCCTCGGGACAGGTACAGAACACTGAAGCTTTCTTT.

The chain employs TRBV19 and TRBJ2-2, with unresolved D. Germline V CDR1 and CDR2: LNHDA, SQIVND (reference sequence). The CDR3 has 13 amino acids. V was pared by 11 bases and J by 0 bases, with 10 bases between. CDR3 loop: CAGGAANTGELFF. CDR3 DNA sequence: TGTGCCGGTGGAGCAGCGAACACCGGGGAGCTGTTTTTT.

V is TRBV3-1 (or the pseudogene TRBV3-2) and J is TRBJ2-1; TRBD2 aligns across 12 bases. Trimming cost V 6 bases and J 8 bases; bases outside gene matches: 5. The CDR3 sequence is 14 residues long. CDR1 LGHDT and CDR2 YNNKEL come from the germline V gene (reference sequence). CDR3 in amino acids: CASSKGLAGHEQFF. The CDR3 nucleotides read TGTGCCAGCAGTAAGGGACTAGCGGGCCATGAGCAGTTCTTC.

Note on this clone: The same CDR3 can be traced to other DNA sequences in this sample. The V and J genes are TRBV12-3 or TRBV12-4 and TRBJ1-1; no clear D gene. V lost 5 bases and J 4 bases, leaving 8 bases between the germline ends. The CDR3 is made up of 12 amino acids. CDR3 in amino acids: CASSTIPTEAFF. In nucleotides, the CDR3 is TGTGCCAGCAGTACCATCCCCACTGAAGCTTTCTTT.

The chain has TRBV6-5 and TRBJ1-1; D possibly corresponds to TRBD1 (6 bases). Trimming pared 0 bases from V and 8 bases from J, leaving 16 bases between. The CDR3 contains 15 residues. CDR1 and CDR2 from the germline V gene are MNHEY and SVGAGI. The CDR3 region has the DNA TGTGCCAGCAGTTACTCGAGGCTATTGGGGGCCGAAGCTTTCTTT. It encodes CASSYSRLLGAEAFF.

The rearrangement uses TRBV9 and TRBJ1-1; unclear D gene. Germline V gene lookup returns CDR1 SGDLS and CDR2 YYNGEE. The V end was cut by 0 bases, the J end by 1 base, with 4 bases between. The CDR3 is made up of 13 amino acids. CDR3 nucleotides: TGTGCCAGCAGCGTAGAAGGGAACACTGAAGCTTTCTTT. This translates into CASSVEGNTEAFF.

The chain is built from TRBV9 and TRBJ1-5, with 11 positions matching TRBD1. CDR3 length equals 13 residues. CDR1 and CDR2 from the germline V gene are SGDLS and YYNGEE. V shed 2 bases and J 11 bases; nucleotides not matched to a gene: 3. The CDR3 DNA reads TGTGCCAGCAGCGTCGGGACAGGGGGTTCCCAGCATTTT. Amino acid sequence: CASSVGTGGSQHF.

CDR3 sequence: CASANPGGFNSPLHF. The CDR3 DNA reads as TGTGCCAGCGCAAACCCAGGGGGCTTCAATTCACCCCTCCACTTT. The chain links TRBV28 to TRBJ1-6; TRBD1 agrees at 8 bases. Germline values: CDR1 MDHEN, CDR2 SYDVKM. J gave up 7 bases and V 8 bases, and 10 bases lay outside the gene matches. CDR3 size: 15 residues.

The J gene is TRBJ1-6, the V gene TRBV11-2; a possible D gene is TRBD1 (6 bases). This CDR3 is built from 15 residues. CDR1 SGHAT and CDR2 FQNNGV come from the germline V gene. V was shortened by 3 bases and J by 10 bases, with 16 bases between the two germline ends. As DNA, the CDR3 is TGTGCCAGCAGCTTCGACCCACAGGGTGCCTCACCCCTCCACTTT. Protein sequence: CASSFDPQGASPLHF.

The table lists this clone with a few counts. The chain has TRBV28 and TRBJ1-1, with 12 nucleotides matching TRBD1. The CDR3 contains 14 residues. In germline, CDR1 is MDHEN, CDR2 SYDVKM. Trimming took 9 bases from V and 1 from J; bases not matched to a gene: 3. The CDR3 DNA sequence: TGTGCCAGAGGGGACAGGGGGCGGAACACTGAAGCTTTCTTT. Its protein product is CARGDRGRNTEAFF.

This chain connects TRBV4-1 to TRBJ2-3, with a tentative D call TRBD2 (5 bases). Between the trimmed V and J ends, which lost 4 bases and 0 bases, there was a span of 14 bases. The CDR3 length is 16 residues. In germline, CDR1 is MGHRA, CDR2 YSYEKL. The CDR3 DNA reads TGCGCCAGCAGCCTGGGAGCGGCAGCAAGCACAGATACGCAGTATTTT. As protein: CASSLGAAASTDTQYF.

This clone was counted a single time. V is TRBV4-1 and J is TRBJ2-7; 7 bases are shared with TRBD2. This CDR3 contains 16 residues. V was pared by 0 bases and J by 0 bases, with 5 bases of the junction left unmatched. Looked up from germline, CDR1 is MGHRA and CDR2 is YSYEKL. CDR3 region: CASSQDARLASYEQYF. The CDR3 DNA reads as TGCGCCAGCAGCCAAGATGCCCGACTAGCCTCCTACGAGCAGTACTTC.

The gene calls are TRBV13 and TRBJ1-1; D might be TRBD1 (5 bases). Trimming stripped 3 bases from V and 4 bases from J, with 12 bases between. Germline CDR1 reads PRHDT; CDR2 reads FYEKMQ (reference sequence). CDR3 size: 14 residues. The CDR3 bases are TGTGCCAGCAGCTTCCAGGGTCGGGGCACTGAAGCTTTCTTT. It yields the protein CASSFQGRGTEAFF.

The CDR3 region is CASSLATGALGTQYF. The CDR3 DNA follows: TGCGCCAGCAGCCTGGCTACAGGGGCCCTAGGGACCCAGTACTTC. This chain uses TRBV5-1 with TRBJ2-5, with 7 nucleotides matching TRBD1. The germline gives CDR1 SGHRS, CDR2 YFSETQ. The CDR3 length is 15 residues. Losses at the gene ends were 4 bases for V and 7 bases for J; bases not matched to a gene: 13.

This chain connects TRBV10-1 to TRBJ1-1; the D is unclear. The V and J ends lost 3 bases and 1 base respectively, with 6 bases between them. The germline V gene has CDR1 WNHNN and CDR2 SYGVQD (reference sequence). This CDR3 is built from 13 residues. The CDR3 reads CASSDQKNTEAFF. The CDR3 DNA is TGCGCCAGCAGTGACCAGAAGAACACTGAAGCTTTCTTT.

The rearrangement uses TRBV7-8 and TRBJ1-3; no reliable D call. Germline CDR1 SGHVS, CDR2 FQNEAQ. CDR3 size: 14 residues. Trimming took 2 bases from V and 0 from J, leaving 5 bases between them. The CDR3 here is CASSLRFSGNTIYF. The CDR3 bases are TGTGCCAGCAGCTTACGGTTCTCTGGAAACACCATATATTTT.

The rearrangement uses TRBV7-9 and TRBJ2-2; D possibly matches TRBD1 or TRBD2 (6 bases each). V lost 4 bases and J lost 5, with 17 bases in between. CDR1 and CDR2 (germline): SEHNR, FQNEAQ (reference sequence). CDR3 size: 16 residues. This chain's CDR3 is CASSSLGGLGTGELFF. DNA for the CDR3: TGTGCCAGCAGCTCGTTGGGGGGCCTTGGGACCGGGGAGCTGTTTTTT. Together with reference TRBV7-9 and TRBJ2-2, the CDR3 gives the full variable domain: DTGVSQNPRHKITKRGQNVTFRCDPISEHNRLYWYRQTLGQGPEFLTYFQNEAQLEKSRLLSDRFSAERPKGSFSTLEIQRTEQGDSAMYLCASSSLGGLGTGELFFGEGSRLTVL.